These T cell receptor beta chains were read from a single sample in a study of blood T cell repertoires in COVID-19. Sequencing was performed with immunoSEQ multiplex PCR; in TCRdb, only in-frame clones are kept and a portion is missing. The data show 200,000 or so clones, roughly 79% seen once. Sequencing input: peripheral blood. The receptors were gathered from a man in his 60s with active or convalescent COVID-19. Each CDR3 is given with its conserved first and last residue. D genes are given only for firm matches. Some rows have no size entry. The others give once, few or many, or a class for an expanded clone.

cdr3_length: 13; v_call: TRBV29-1; clone_size: .; j_call: TRBJ2-1; d_call: TRBD2; cdr3_aa: CSVGTSGNNEQFF; cdr3_nt: TGCAGCGTTGGGACTAGCGGGAACAATGAGCAGTTCTTC
cdr3_length: 15; v_call: TRBV2; clone_size: once; j_call: TRBJ2-5; d_call: .; cdr3_aa: CASSAFGRSQETQYF; cdr3_nt: TGTGCCAGCAGTGCTTTCGGGAGAAGCCAAGAGACCCAGTACTTC
cdr3_length: 14; v_call: TRBV6-5; clone_size: few; j_call: TRBJ1-6; d_call: .; cdr3_aa: CASSWAGHNSPLHF; cdr3_nt: TGTGCCAGCAGTTGGGCAGGTCATAATTCACCCCTCCACTTT
cdr3_length: 12; v_call: TRBV2; clone_size: .; j_call: TRBJ1-2; d_call: .; cdr3_aa: CASSESGRGYTF; cdr3_nt: TGTGCCAGCAGTGAATCTGGTAGAGGCTACACCTTC
cdr3_length: 17; v_call: TRBV25-1; clone_size: .; j_call: TRBJ2-5; d_call: TRBD2; cdr3_aa: CASSPRGPGTSGETQYF; cdr3_nt: TGTGCCAGCAGTCCTCGGGGGCCTGGGACTAGTGGGGAGACCCAGTACTTC
cdr3_length: 14; v_call: TRBV3-1/TRBV3-2; clone_size: .; j_call: TRBJ2-7; d_call: .; cdr3_aa: CASSQLGTPYEQYF; cdr3_nt: TGTGCCAGCAGCCAATTAGGGACTCCCTACGAGCAGTACTTC
cdr3_length: 13; v_call: TRBV5-6; clone_size: few; j_call: TRBJ1-1; d_call: TRBD1; cdr3_aa: CASSFIGQGEAFF; cdr3_nt: TGTGCCAGCAGCTTTATAGGACAGGGTGAAGCTTTCTTT
cdr3_length: 16; v_call: TRBV7-9; clone_size: .; j_call: TRBJ1-1; d_call: .; cdr3_aa: CASSLRGQPSSTEAFF; cdr3_nt: TGTGCCAGCAGCTTACGAGGACAGCCTTCCAGCACTGAAGCTTTCTTT
cdr3_length: 17; v_call: TRBV15; clone_size: .; j_call: TRBJ2-1; d_call: .; cdr3_aa: CATSREVGAGLGNEQFF; cdr3_nt: TGTGCCACCAGCAGAGAAGTGGGTGCCGGGTTGGGCAATGAGCAGTTCTTC
cdr3_length: 14; v_call: TRBV11-2; clone_size: .; j_call: TRBJ2-5; d_call: TRBD2; cdr3_aa: CASSSGTSGETQYF; cdr3_nt: TGTGCCAGCAGCTCTGGGACTAGCGGAGAGACCCAGTACTTC
cdr3_length: 15; v_call: TRBV24-1; clone_size: .; j_call: TRBJ2-7; d_call: TRBD1; cdr3_aa: CATSDPRDSLYEQYF; cdr3_nt: TGTGCCACCAGTGACCCCAGGGACAGCCTCTACGAGCAGTACTTC
cdr3_length: 17; v_call: TRBV19; clone_size: .; j_call: TRBJ2-5; d_call: TRBD2; cdr3_aa: CASSPRLAGGPDETQYF; cdr3_nt: TGTGCCAGTAGTCCGCGACTAGCGGGAGGGCCGGATGAGACCCAGTACTTC
cdr3_length: 14; v_call: TRBV3-1/TRBV3-2; clone_size: .; j_call: TRBJ2-2; d_call: TRBD1; cdr3_aa: CASSRDRDPGELFF; cdr3_nt: TGTGCCAGCAGCCGAGACAGGGATCCCGGGGAGCTGTTTTTT
cdr3_length: 15; v_call: TRBV28; clone_size: .; j_call: TRBJ2-1; d_call: TRBD2; cdr3_aa: CASSFGGREMDEQFF; cdr3_nt: TGTGCCAGCAGTTTTGGCGGGAGAGAAATGGATGAGCAGTTCTTC
cdr3_length: 13; v_call: TRBV6-5; clone_size: .; j_call: TRBJ1-1; d_call: .; cdr3_aa: CASSFGFNTEAFF; cdr3_nt: TGTGCCAGCAGTTTCGGGTTTAACACTGAAGCTTTCTTT
cdr3_length: 16; v_call: TRBV27; clone_size: .; j_call: TRBJ2-3; d_call: TRBD2; cdr3_aa: CASSVGGGPFVHTQYF; cdr3_nt: TGTGCCAGCAGTGTTGGGGGAGGGCCATTCGTCCATACGCAGTATTTT
cdr3_length: 14; v_call: TRBV5-1; clone_size: .; j_call: TRBJ1-2; d_call: TRBD1; cdr3_aa: CASSVEGQGAGYTF; cdr3_nt: TGCGCCAGCAGCGTGGAGGGACAGGGGGCCGGCTACACCTTC
cdr3_length: 13; v_call: TRBV6-6; clone_size: .; j_call: TRBJ2-5; d_call: TRBD1; cdr3_aa: CASRARQGQTQYF; cdr3_nt: TGTGCCAGCAGAGCCCGACAGGGACAGACCCAGTACTTC
cdr3_length: 16; v_call: TRBV7-9; clone_size: .; j_call: TRBJ2-1; d_call: TRBD2; cdr3_aa: CASSYPERGTFDEQFF; cdr3_nt: TGTGCCAGCAGCTACCCGGAGCGGGGGACCTTTGATGAGCAGTTCTTC
cdr3_length: 16; v_call: TRBV10-3; clone_size: .; j_call: TRBJ1-4; d_call: TRBD1; cdr3_aa: CAISEPAQGASEKLFF; cdr3_nt: TGTGCCATCAGTGAACCCGCACAGGGGGCTTCAGAAAAACTGTTTTTT
cdr3_length: 13; v_call: TRBV7-3; clone_size: .; j_call: TRBJ2-3; d_call: .; cdr3_aa: CASSLLGTDTQYF; cdr3_nt: TGTGCCAGCAGCTTACTAGGCACAGATACGCAGTATTTT
cdr3_length: 13; v_call: TRBV20-1; clone_size: .; j_call: TRBJ2-7; d_call: .; cdr3_aa: CSASLPLGHEQYF; cdr3_nt: TGCAGTGCTAGTCTTCCCTTGGGCCACGAGCAGTACTTC
cdr3_length: 14; v_call: TRBV18; clone_size: .; j_call: TRBJ2-5; d_call: .; cdr3_aa: CASSRGTTWQTQYF; cdr3_nt: TGTGCCAGCTCACGCGGGACGACTTGGCAGACCCAGTACTTC
cdr3_length: 15; v_call: TRBV7-2; clone_size: once; j_call: TRBJ1-1; d_call: .; cdr3_aa: CASSLIRVVNTEAFF; cdr3_nt: TGTGCCAGCAGCTTAATCAGGGTGGTGAACACTGAAGCTTTCTTT
cdr3_length: 15; v_call: TRBV24-1; clone_size: once; j_call: TRBJ1-5; d_call: .; cdr3_aa: CATSRGSSSNQPQHF; cdr3_nt: TGTGCCACCTCACGGGGATCGTCTAGCAATCAGCCCCAGCATTTT
cdr3_length: 15; v_call: TRBV11-2; clone_size: .; j_call: TRBJ1-5; d_call: .; cdr3_aa: CASSPGGVSNQPQHF; cdr3_nt: TGTGCCAGCAGCCCGGGGGGGGTTAGCAATCAGCCCCAGCATTTT
cdr3_length: 16; v_call: TRBV28; clone_size: .; j_call: TRBJ2-4; d_call: .; cdr3_aa: CASSLMGAGAKNIQYF; cdr3_nt: TGTGCCAGCAGTTTAATGGGGGCAGGAGCCAAAAACATTCAGTACTTC
cdr3_length: 17; v_call: TRBV4-2; clone_size: few; j_call: TRBJ2-7; d_call: TRBD2; cdr3_aa: CASSQPSAGGMGYEQYF; cdr3_nt: TGTGCCAGCAGCCAACCATCAGCGGGAGGGATGGGCTACGAGCAGTACTTC
cdr3_length: 16; v_call: TRBV7-3; clone_size: .; j_call: TRBJ2-4; d_call: TRBD1; cdr3_aa: CASSSGQGGFENIQYF; cdr3_nt: TGTGCCAGCAGCTCGGGACAGGGTGGGTTTGAAAACATTCAGTACTTC
cdr3_length: 16; v_call: TRBV6-1; clone_size: .; j_call: TRBJ1-4; d_call: .; cdr3_aa: CASSDPQGGAYEKLFF; cdr3_nt: TGTGCCAGCAGTGACCCCCAAGGCGGCGCGTATGAAAAACTGTTTTTT
cdr3_length: 15; v_call: TRBV6-5; clone_size: .; j_call: TRBJ1-6; d_call: TRBD1; cdr3_aa: CASSRDSFENSPLHF; cdr3_nt: TGTGCCAGCAGTCGGGACAGCTTTGAAAATTCACCCCTCCACTTT